This T cell receptor (beta chain) was sequenced for a study of blood T cell repertoires in COVID-19. This clone was seen once. Germline V gene lookup returns CDR1 SGHRS and CDR2 YFSETQ. This CDR3 has 13 residues. Trimming stripped 0 bases from V and 9 bases from J, with 10 bases between. Authors' methods: Using reference gene primer amplification, nucleated cell counts were estimated. Data came from immunoSEQ multiplex PCR; TCRdb stores just in-frame clones and leaves some out. That table furnishes V, J and clone size, whereas the DNA furnished D and trimming. The table records about 97,000 clones, roughly 85% of them present only once.

This sequence originates from a man in his forties or fifties with active COVID-19. The source material was peripheral blood. This chain uses TRBV5-1 with TRBJ2-4; weak D call: TRBD2 (6 bases). The CDR3 bases are TGCGCCAGCAGCTTGGAGGAGGGAAGCATTCAGTACTTC. This encodes CASSLEEGSIQYF. Together with reference TRBV5-1 and TRBJ2-4, the CDR3 gives the full variable domain: KAGVTQTPRYLIKTRGQQVTLSCSPISGHRSVSWYQQTPGQGLQFLFEYFSETQRNKGNFPGRFSGRQFSNSRSEMNVSTLELGDSALYLCASSLEEGSIQYFGAGTRLSVL.